This T cell receptor (beta chain) emerged from a study of identical twins. From the 5' RACE reads, TCRdb called clonotypes with MiXCR, one entry per CDR3 protein. The repertoire includes around 370,000 distinct CDR3 sequences, around 9% of them detected once, and 8.5% to 10% sits in the top ten. CDR3 length equals 15 residues. The germline V and J ends were trimmed by 1 base and 7 bases, with 14 bases remaining between them. Germline loops: CDR1 MGHRA, CDR2 YSYEKL. Sequenced input: naive T cells sorted from blood. The J gene is TRBJ2-1, the V gene TRBV4-1; no reliable D call. The receptor was derived from a woman aged 50 to 60 in good health. CDR3 coding DNA: TGCGCCAGCAGCCAAGGCAGCGTCGGAATTAATGAGCAGTTCTTC. It encodes CASSQGSVGINEQFF.